These T cell receptor beta chains were read from a single sample in a study of cytomegalovirus exposure and HLA in healthy donors. Generated by immunoSEQ multiplex PCR, the TCRdb table keeps only in-frame clones and is missing some. The data hold about 150,000 clones, with more than 60% observed a single time. Sequenced material: PBMCs. Receptors were obtained from a man aged 25-40 years in good health and CMV-seropositive. Both conserved end residues are trimmed from each CDR3. Fields, in order: clone size, J gene, V gene, CDR3 protein. Part of the rows lack a size; the others show once, few, many or a class for expanded clones.

NA | TRBJ1-3 | TRBV18 | ASSRREPFSGNTIY
NA | NA | TRBV29-1 | SVEVGGRSEQY
NA | TRBJ1-4 | TRBV13 | ASSGRTGGDEKLF
NA | TRBJ2-1 | TRBV6-4 | ASSAGGGIVNEQF
NA | TRBJ2-2 | TRBV30 | AWRGTSGRYGELF
NA | TRBJ2-7 | TRBV5-1 | ASSSFGVAEPYEQY
few | TRBJ2-7 | TRBV4-1 | ASSQDRGGTSYEQY
NA | TRBJ1-2 | TRBV30 | AWSATANYGYT
NA | TRBJ2-3 | TRBV2 | ASPVAEGTDTQY
NA | TRBJ2-7 | TRBV10-3 | AIGLAGGEQY
NA | TRBJ2-1 | TRBV4-1 | ASSQVLVASSDNEQF
few | TRBJ1-3 | TRBV5-1 | ASSSLSGNTIY
NA | TRBJ2-7 | TRBV18 | ASSQGQGAYEQY
NA | TRBJ2-5 | TRBV5-6 | ASSLVLLGGETQY
NA | TRBJ1-1 | TRBV5-1 | ASSYGTGGVEGEAF
few | TRBJ2-1 | TRBV29-1 | SVGRAGGWSEQF
few | TRBJ1-1 | TRBV7-9 | ASSSLDRDTEAF
few | TRBJ2-7 | TRBV30 | AGAGQGVREQY
NA | TRBJ2-7 | TRBV7-8 | ATVRDSAYEQY
NA | TRBJ2-3 | TRBV7-9 | ASSFSPSGDTDTQY
few | TRBJ1-5 | TRBV19 | ASSIWAGAATQPQH
NA | TRBJ1-3 | TRBV2 | ASSVDNNSGNTIY
NA | TRBJ2-5 | TRBV4-2 | ASSQVREETQY
NA | TRBJ1-4 | TRBV6-6 | ASSSGTGINEKLF
NA | TRBJ1-1 | TRBV6-6 | ASSYPPDRPNTEAF
few | TRBJ1-1 | TRBV10-3 | AITVTGGTTEAF
NA | TRBJ2-3 | TRBV27 | ASSLILADLSTDTQY
NA | TRBJ1-4 | TRBV7-9 | ASSLLRQTTNEKLF
NA | TRBJ2-2 | TRBV6-4 | ASKSSTNTGELF
NA | TRBJ2-2 | TRBV11-3 | ASSFKGANTGELF
NA | TRBJ2-5 | TRBV5-1 | ASSEGQGAMETQY
NA | TRBJ2-1 | TRBV6-6 | AVWNSGNYNEQF
few | TRBJ2-7 | TRBV7-9 | ASRRGETGAYEQY
NA | TRBJ2-7 | TRBV30 | AWRGPLGQGRYEQY
NA | TRBJ2-7 | TRBV6-1 | ASSAVKGNSYEQY
NA | TRBJ1-4 | TRBV2 | ASNRDRGTNEKLF
NA | TRBJ2-2 | TRBV5-1 | ASRWEGHTGELF
NA | TRBJ1-2 | TRBV10-3 | AATAEGQGTYGYT
NA | TRBJ2-5 | TRBV9 | ASSVGLAGLQETQY
once | TRBJ2-1 | TRBV27 | ASSLQGLAGSEQF
few | TRBJ2-1 | TRBV30 | AWRGGTSGSRDEQF
NA | TRBJ1-1 | TRBV4-1 | ASSSRQIVGTEAF
NA | TRBJ1-5 | TRBV15 | ATAGGQGIDNQPQH
once | TRBJ2-3 | TRBV27 | ASGGTSGTDTQY
NA | TRBJ2-7 | TRBV28 | ASSPTRAGLSYEQY
NA | TRBJ2-3 | TRBV6-6 | ASSLETDTQY
NA | TRBJ1-3 | TRBV9 | ASRGTVGNTIY
NA | TRBJ2-5 | TRBV30 | AWSLGPLQETQY
few | TRBJ1-2 | TRBV4-1 | ASSQAGYGYT